The 31 T cell receptor beta chains presented below share a single source sample, sequenced in a study of CD8+ T cells in alopecia areata. Following extraction, RNA underwent reverse transcription to cDNA, which served as the sequencing template. The protocol was immunoSEQ multiplex PCR, while the TCRdb copy is restricted to in-frame clones and leaves out a portion. The repertoire consists of hundreds of thousands of clones, with 65% to 70% occurring once and the leading ten covering approximately 1.2%. The input for sequencing was CD4+ T cells sorted from blood, taken at week 0. Every receptor here comes from a human donor with alopecia areata.

This clone was observed a few times. V is TRBV5-4 and J is TRBJ1-2; unclear D gene. V lost 4 bases to trimming and J lost 1 base, with 8 bases between them. The CDR3 totals 13 residues. Germline assignment: CDR1 SGHNT and CDR2 YYREEE (reference sequence). CDR3 DNA sequence: TGTGCCAGCAGCCAGGACGGTAACTATGGCTACACCTTC. Protein product: CASSQDGNYGYTF.

The J gene is TRBJ2-7, the V gene TRBV29-1; 8 bases fit TRBD2. V gave up 4 bases and J gave up 5 bases; unmatched junction bases: 4. This CDR3 comprises 12 residues. CDR1 SQVTM and CDR2 ANQGSEA come from the germline V gene. The CDR3: CSVVGGGNEQYF. Written as DNA, the CDR3 is TGCAGCGTTGTGGGCGGGGGGAACGAGCAGTACTTC.

The rearrangement links TRBV9 to TRBJ2-1; 7 nucleotides align to TRBD2. Germline V lookup: CDR1 SGDLS, CDR2 YYNGEE. V trimming: 2 bases; J trimming: 0 bases; junction bases outside the gene matches: 2. CDR3 length: 15 residues. CDR3 DNA: TGTGCCAGCAGCGTCAGCGGGGACTCCTACAATGAGCAGTTCTTC. Translated: CASSVSGDSYNEQFF.

The chain links TRBV9 to TRBJ2-7; D possibly matches TRBD1 or TRBD2 (5 bases each). The V gene's germline CDR1 is SGDLS and CDR2 YYNGEE. Trimming removed 4 bases at V and 1 base at J, with 12 bases between. The CDR3 runs 14 residues. The CDR3 region has the DNA TGTGCCAGCAGCCGAGGGGACGGTTCCTACGAGCAGTACTTC. It translates to CASSRGDGSYEQYF.

The V call is TRBV5-6, the J call TRBJ2-5, with D possibly matching TRBD2 (5 bases). Germline CDR1 reads SGHDT; CDR2 reads YYEEEE. The V end was cut by 2 bases, the J end by 2 bases, with 7 bases between. This CDR3 is 13 amino acids long. CDR3: CASSFTGQETQYF. The CDR3 nucleotides are TGTGCCAGCAGCTTTACGGGGCAAGAGACCCAGTACTTC.

The V call is TRBV7-3, the J call TRBJ2-1; 7 bases match TRBD1. CDR1 is SGHTA and CDR2 is FQGTGA in the germline V gene. With 5 bases clipped from V and 3 bases from J, the junction kept 10 bases outside the gene matches. The CDR3 spans 16 residues. The CDR3 here is CASSTDPTGVYNEQFF. The CDR3 nucleotides read TGTGCCAGCAGCACCGATCCCACAGGGGTCTACAATGAGCAGTTCTTC.

The genes are TRBV4-2 and TRBJ2-1; D is undetermined. V shed 1 base and J shed 5 bases, with 12 bases lying between them. The CDR3 extends over 15 amino acids. The V gene's germline CDR1 is LGHNA and CDR2 YNFKEQ. Here the CDR3 DNA reads TGTGCCAGCAGCCAAGGCAGTAGCTCTAACAATGAGCAGTTCTTC. As protein: CASSQGSSSNNEQFF.

On this clone: The same CDR3 arises from other DNA sequences in this sample as well. The chain is built from TRBV29-1 and TRBJ2-5, with D perhaps assigned TRBD1 or TRBD2 (6 bases each). V gave up 4 bases and J gave up 5 bases, with 8 bases separating them. Germline lookup yields CDR1 SQVTM and CDR2 ANQGSEA. This CDR3 comprises 11 residues. CDR3 sequence reads: CSVGGGETQYF. DNA of the CDR3: TGCAGCGTTGGAGGGGGGGAGACCCAGTACTTC.

The sample holds one count of this clone. The chain has TRBV29-1 and TRBJ1-5; D is unresolved. V shed 6 bases and J shed 3 bases, with 9 bases lying between them. The CDR3 covers 12 residues. CDR1 is SQVTM and CDR2 is ANQGSEA in the germline V gene. CDR3 region: CSVGGPNQPQHF. The CDR3 DNA reads as TGCAGCGTGGGAGGTCCCAATCAGCCCCAGCATTTT.

This chain connects TRBV30 to TRBJ2-3, with 7 bases that match TRBD2. CDR1 and CDR2 (germline): GTSNPN, SVGIG (reference sequence). The CDR3 is made up of 15 amino acids. J gave up 1 base and V 2 bases, and 6 bases lay outside the gene matches. The CDR3 is CAWSLSGDRTDTQYF. CDR3 DNA: TGTGCCTGGAGTCTCAGCGGGGATCGCACAGATACGCAGTATTTT.

This rearrangement joins TRBV29-1 to TRBJ2-3; 7 bases fit TRBD2. Germline V lookup: CDR1 SQVTM, CDR2 ANQGSEA. This CDR3 region has 12 residues. The V segment lost 6 bases and the J segment 7 bases; nucleotides outside the gene matches: 7. The CDR3 protein is CSVIGTNYTQYF. DNA for the CDR3: TGCAGCGTGATCGGGACTAACTATACGCAGTATTTT.

Comment on this clone: An end of the junction differs from the germline gene, which may be a read error. At the DNA level, this CDR3 is encoded by other sequences in the same sample as well. The chain has TRBV30 and TRBJ1-5, with D uncertain. The CDR3 has 13 amino acids. The V gene's germline CDR1 is GTSNPN and CDR2 SVGIG (reference sequence). CDR3 bases: TGCGCCTGGAGTGAAGGGATTAATCAGCCCCAGCATTTT. Residues: CAWSEGINQPQHF.

Only a few counts were recorded for this clone. The chain carries TRBV7-8 and TRBJ2-3, with D uncertain. Trimming pared 5 bases from V and 5 bases from J, leaving 11 bases between. The CDR3 runs 13 residues. Per germline, CDR1 SGHVS and CDR2 FQNEAQ. CDR3 sequence (DNA): TGTGCCAGCAGCCCAGTGGGGATAGATACGCAGTATTTT. It specifies CASSPVGIDTQYF.

V and J are TRBV7-9 and TRBJ2-2, with D uncertain. This CDR3 spans 15 amino acids. V was clipped by 7 bases and J by 1 base, with 13 bases between them. Germline-derived CDR1 and CDR2 are SEHNR and FQNEAQ (reference sequence). CDR3 sequence: CASITGGLNTGELFF. The CDR3 nucleotides read TGTGCCAGCATCACCGGCGGCCTGAACACCGGGGAGCTGTTTTTT. The full variable domain, its missing parts supplied by reference TRBV7-9 and TRBJ2-2, is DTGVSQNPRHKITKRGQNVTFRCDPISEHNRLYWYRQTLGQGPEFLTYFQNEAQLEKSRLLSDRFSAERPKGSFSTLEIQRTEQGDSAMYLCASITGGLNTGELFFGEGSRLTVL.

The V call is TRBV29-1, the J call TRBJ2-5; TRBD2 matches 9 bases. Germline CDR1 is SQVTM and CDR2 is ANQGSEA. This CDR3 spans 15 amino acids. Losses at the gene ends were 3 bases for V and 0 bases for J; bases not matched to a gene: 5. CDR3 sequence: CSVDNSGGYQETQYF. In DNA form, the CDR3 reads TGCAGCGTTGACAATAGCGGGGGCTACCAAGAGACCCAGTACTTC.

The J gene is TRBJ2-7, the V gene TRBV30; D is ambiguous. Trimming removed 5 bases from V and 3 bases from J, with 11 bases in between. This CDR3 is built from 12 residues. CDR1 is GTSNPN and CDR2 is SVGIG in the germline V gene (reference sequence). CDR3 protein: CAWGPGYYEQYF. The CDR3 region has the DNA TGTGCCTGGGGCCCCGGGTACTACGAGCAGTACTTC.

CDR3 loop: CAWSRPYSNQPQHF. The CDR3 region has the DNA TGTGCCTGGAGTCGCCCATATAGCAATCAGCCCCAGCATTTT. V is TRBV30 and J is TRBJ1-5; D not resolved. With 2 bases removed from V and 0 bases from J, the gap between germline ends came to 8 bases. CDR1 is GTSNPN and CDR2 is SVGIG in the germline V gene (reference sequence). The CDR3 totals 14 residues.

Comment on this clone: Other DNA sequences within the sample encode an identical CDR3. The chain uses TRBV20-1 and TRBJ2-3; a weak D match, TRBD2 (6 bases). Trimming took 3 bases from V and 5 from J, leaving 6 bases between them. Germline values: CDR1 DFQATT, CDR2 SNEGSKA (reference sequence). The CDR3 spans 11 residues. The CDR3 spells CSASGGDTQYF. Written as DNA, the CDR3 is TGCAGTGCTAGCGGGGGAGATACGCAGTATTTT.

The rearrangement joins TRBV6-6 to TRBJ2-4, with a possible D match to TRBD1 (6 bases). The V gene lost 4 bases and the J gene lost 0 bases, with 13 bases spanning the gap. This CDR3 has 16 residues. Germline CDR1 is MNHNY and CDR2 is SVGAGI (reference sequence). CDR3 nucleotides: TGTGCCAGCAGTTCACAGGGCGGAGTAGCCAAAAACATTCAGTACTTC. This encodes CASSSQGGVAKNIQYF.

The rearrangement uses TRBV6-5 and TRBJ2-5; 8 bases map to TRBD2. CDR3 length: 14 amino acids. Germline CDR1 and CDR2: MNHEY and SVGAGI. J gave up 5 bases and V 2 bases, and 4 bases lay outside the gene matches. CDR3 loop: CASSYPGGKETQYF. The CDR3 DNA reads TGTGCCAGCAGTTACCCGGGAGGGAAGGAGACCCAGTACTTC.

The chain has TRBV19 and TRBJ1-6, with no clear D. Germline V gene sequence: CDR1 LNHDA, CDR2 SQIVND (reference sequence). The CDR3 is 11 residues long. Trimming removed 6 bases at V and 14 bases at J, with 11 bases between. In DNA form, the CDR3 reads TGTGCCAGTAGGGGAGGCCCCACCCTCCACTTT. Residues: CASRGGPTLHF.

The CDR3, as DNA: TGTGCCAGCAGCGATTGGACTAGCGGGGGAGGAACAGATACGCAGTATTTT. Translation: CASSDWTSGGGTDTQYF. This chain connects TRBV11-2 to TRBJ2-3; 13 bases match TRBD2. The CDR3 extends over 17 amino acids. V gave up 5 bases and J gave up 3 bases; unmatched junction bases: 8. CDR1 and CDR2 (germline): SGHAT, FQNNGV.

This clone turned up a few times. The V gene is TRBV4-3, the J gene TRBJ2-5, with TRBD2 identical over 11 bases. The V gene's germline CDR1 is LGHNA and CDR2 YSLEER. V dropped 4 bases and J dropped 5; count of bases not matched to a gene: 6. The CDR3 sequence is 15 residues long. The DNA of the CDR3 is TGCGCCAGCAGCCTGACTAGCGGGGCTTCGGAGACCCAGTACTTC. It codes for CASSLTSGASETQYF.

This clone was counted a few times. The chain recombines TRBV7-8 with TRBJ1-2, with TRBD1 identical over 7 bases. The CDR3 sequence is 14 residues long. Unmatched junction bases numbered 7, after V lost 5 bases and J lost 4 bases. Germline CDR1 is SGHVS and CDR2 is FQNEAQ. CDR3 sequence reads: CASSVDRVSYGYTF. Here the CDR3 DNA reads TGTGCCAGCAGCGTCGACAGGGTATCCTATGGCTACACCTTC.

The chain uses TRBV6-6 and TRBJ2-2; tentatively, D is TRBD1 (5 bases). The CDR3 runs to 14 residues. Trimming shortened V by 5 bases and J by 1 base, and 8 bases separated the two germline ends. The germline CDR1 and CDR2 sequences are MNHNY and SVGAGI (reference sequence). In nucleotides, the CDR3 is TGTGCCAGCAGTGACACAGGGAACACCGGGGAGCTGTTTTTT. Translation: CASSDTGNTGELFF.

The chain has TRBV9 and TRBJ2-5, with D hard to call. The V end lost 0 bases, the J end lost 5 bases, and 17 bases lay between the germline ends. Germline-derived CDR1 and CDR2 are SGDLS and YYNGEE. This CDR3 has 16 residues. The CDR3 sequence: CASSVEPTRLSETQYF. DNA of the CDR3: TGTGCCAGCAGCGTAGAGCCCACAAGGTTATCTGAGACCCAGTACTTC.

This chain joins TRBV9 and TRBJ1-1; no firm D call. Germline V gene data show CDR1 as SGDLS and CDR2 as YYNGEE. This CDR3 comprises 13 residues. V was pared by 0 bases and J by 2 bases, with 5 bases between. Here the CDR3 DNA reads TGTGCCAGCAGCGTAGGAGACAACACTGAAGCTTTCTTT. This encodes CASSVGDNTEAFF.

This clone was observed a handful of times. The chain has TRBV29-1 and TRBJ2-1, with 7 bases lining up with TRBD2. The J segment lost 14 bases and the V segment lost 5 bases, leaving 9 bases of the junction unmatched. Germline CDR1 is SQVTM and CDR2 is ANQGSEA. CDR3 length: 11 residues. The CDR3 loop reads CSVSGGGMEFF. CDR3 DNA sequence: TGCAGCGTTTCGGGCGGGGGTATGGAGTTCTTC.

In the case of this clone: Other DNA sequences in the same sample also yield this CDR3. This chain links TRBV5-1 with TRBJ2-7; D unresolved. Germline V gene lookup returns CDR1 SGHRS and CDR2 YFSETQ. V lost 4 bases and J lost 0, with 5 bases in between. The CDR3 extends over 12 amino acids. CDR3: CASSRDSYEQYF. CDR3 DNA sequence: TGCGCCAGCAGCAGGGACTCCTACGAGCAGTACTTC.

This chain connects TRBV14 to TRBJ2-7, with D possibly being TRBD1 or TRBD2 (6 bases each). Germline CDR1 SGHDN, CDR2 FVKESK. V was shortened by 5 bases and J by 7 bases, with 21 bases between the two germline ends. CDR3 length: 15 residues. DNA of the CDR3: TGTGCCAGCAGCTTGTGGGGGGCCTATGCGGAGGAGCAGTACTTC. Translated, it gives CASSLWGAYAEEQYF.

This chain links TRBV7-2 with TRBJ1-2; D unresolved. CDR3 size: 14 residues. Germline V CDR1 and CDR2: SGHTA, FQGNSA. The ends were cut back, 0 bases at V and 4 bases at J, with 9 bases in the middle. The CDR3 spells CASSLARTVYGYTF. DNA of the CDR3: TGTGCCAGCAGCTTAGCGAGAACGGTCTATGGCTACACCTTC.